This TCR beta chain was captured by sequencing in a study of T cells in women clearing cervical HPV infection. Study-level background: Blood came at first lesion visit for cases, post-clearance for controls.

The CDR3 extends over 16 amino acids. CDR1 is SSHAT and CDR2 is FNYEAQ in the germline V gene (reference sequence). The V end was cut by 3 bases, the J end by 1 base, with 15 bases between. Here immunoSEQ multiplex PCR was the method, and the copy in TCRdb shows in-frame clones only, minus some. The sample includes over 25,000 clones. Comment on this clone: With the read ending 3 residues before the CDR3 end, the germline J gene is used to fill in that end.

This receptor was obtained from a woman between 18 and 75 years old with a cervical HPV16 infection that either progressed to CIN3+ or cleared (not recorded which). The chain employs TRBV7-7 and TRBJ2-5, with D perhaps TRBD2 (6 bases). The sequenced sample consisted of blood buffy coat. The sequenced CDR3 bases are TGTGCCAGCAGCTTGAGGATTAGCGGAATCCAAGAGACC. Translating gives CASSLRISGIQET. The CDR3 in full is CASSLRISGIQETQYF.